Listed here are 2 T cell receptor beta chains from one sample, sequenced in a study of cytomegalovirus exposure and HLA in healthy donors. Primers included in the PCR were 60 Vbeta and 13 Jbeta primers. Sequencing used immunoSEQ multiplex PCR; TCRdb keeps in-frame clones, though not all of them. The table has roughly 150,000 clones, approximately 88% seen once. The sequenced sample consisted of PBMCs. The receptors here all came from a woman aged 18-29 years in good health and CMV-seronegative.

Here the CDR3 DNA reads TGTGCCAGCAGCTTTTGGACAGGGCTGGGCGGGGAGCTGTTTTTT. Its protein is CASSFWTGLGGELFF. The genes are TRBV28 and TRBJ2-2, with 8 bases identical to TRBD1. The CDR3 totals 15 residues. Germline V gene sequence: CDR1 MDHEN, CDR2 SYDVKM. The trim removed 6 bases at V and 7 bases at J, leaving 10 bases unmatched. Full variable domain (remainder filled in from reference TRBV28 and TRBJ2-2): DVKVTQSSRYLVKRTGEKVFLECVQDMDHENMFWYRQDPGLGLRLIYFSYDVKMKEKGDIPEGYSVSREKKERFSLILESASTNQTSMYLCASSFWTGLGGELFFGEGSRLTVL.

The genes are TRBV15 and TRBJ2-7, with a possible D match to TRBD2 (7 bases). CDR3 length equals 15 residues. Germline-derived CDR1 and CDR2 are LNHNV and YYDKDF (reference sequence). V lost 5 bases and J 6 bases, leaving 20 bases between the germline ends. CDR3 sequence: CATSPMSRGGAEQYF. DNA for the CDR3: TGTGCCACCAGCCCCATGAGTCGTGGGGGGGCCGAGCAGTACTTC.